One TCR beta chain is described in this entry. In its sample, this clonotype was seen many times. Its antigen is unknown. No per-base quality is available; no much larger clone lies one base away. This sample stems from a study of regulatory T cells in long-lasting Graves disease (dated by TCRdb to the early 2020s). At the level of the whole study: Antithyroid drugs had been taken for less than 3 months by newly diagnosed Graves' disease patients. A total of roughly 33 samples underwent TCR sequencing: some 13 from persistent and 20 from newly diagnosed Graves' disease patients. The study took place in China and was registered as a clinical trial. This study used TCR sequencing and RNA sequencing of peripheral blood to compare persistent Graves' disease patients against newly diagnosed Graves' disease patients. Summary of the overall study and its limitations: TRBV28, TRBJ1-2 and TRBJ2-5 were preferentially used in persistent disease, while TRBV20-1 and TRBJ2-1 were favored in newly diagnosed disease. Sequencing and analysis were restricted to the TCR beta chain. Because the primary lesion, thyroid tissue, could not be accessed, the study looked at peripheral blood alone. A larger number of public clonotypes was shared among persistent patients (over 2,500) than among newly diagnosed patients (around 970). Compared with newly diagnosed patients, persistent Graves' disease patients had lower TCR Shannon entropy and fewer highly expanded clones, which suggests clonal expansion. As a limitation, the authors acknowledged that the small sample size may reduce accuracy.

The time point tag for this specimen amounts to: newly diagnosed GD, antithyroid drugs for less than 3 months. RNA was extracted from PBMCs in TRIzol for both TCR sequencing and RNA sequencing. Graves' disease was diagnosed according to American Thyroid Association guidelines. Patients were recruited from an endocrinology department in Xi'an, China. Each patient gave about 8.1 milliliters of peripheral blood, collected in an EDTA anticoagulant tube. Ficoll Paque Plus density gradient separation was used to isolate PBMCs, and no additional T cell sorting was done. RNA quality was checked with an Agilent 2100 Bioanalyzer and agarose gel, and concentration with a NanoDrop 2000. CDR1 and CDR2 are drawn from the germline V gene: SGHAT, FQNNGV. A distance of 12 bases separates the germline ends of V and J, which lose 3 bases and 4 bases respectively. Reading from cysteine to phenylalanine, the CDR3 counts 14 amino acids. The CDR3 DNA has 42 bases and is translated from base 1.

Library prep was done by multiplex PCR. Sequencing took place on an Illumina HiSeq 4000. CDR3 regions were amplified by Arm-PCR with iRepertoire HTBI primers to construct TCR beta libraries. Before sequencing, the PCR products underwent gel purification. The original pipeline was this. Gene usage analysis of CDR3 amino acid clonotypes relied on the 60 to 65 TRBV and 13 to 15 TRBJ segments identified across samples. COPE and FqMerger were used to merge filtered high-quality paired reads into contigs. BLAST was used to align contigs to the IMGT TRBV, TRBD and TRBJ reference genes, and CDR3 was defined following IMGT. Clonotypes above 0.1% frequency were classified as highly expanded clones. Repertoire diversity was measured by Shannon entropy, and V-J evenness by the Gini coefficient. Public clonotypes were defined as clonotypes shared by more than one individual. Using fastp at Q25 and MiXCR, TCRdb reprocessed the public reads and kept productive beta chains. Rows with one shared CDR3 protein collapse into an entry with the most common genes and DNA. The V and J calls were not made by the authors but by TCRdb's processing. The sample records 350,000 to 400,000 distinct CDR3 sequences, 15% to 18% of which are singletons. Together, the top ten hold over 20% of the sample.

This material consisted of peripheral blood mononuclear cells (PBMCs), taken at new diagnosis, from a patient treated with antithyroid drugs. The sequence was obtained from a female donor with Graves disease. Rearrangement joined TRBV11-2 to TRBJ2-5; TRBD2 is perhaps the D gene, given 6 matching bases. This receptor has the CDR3 CASSFGGLGETQYF. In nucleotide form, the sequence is TGTGCCAGCAGCTTTGGAGGGTTAGGAGAGACCCAGTACTTC. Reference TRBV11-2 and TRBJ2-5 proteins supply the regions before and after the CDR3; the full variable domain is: EAGVAQSPRYKIIEKRQSVAFWCNPISGHATLYWYQQILGQGPKLLIQFQNNGVVDDSQLPKDRFSAERLKGVDSTLKIQPAKLEDSAVYLCASSFGGLGETQYFGPGTRLLVL.